The 6 T cell receptor beta chains presented below share a single source sample, sequenced in a study of CD8 T cells in ankylosing spondylitis. MiXCR, run by TCRdb on the 5' RACE reads, gives a single entry per CDR3 protein. The profile shows 300,000 to 350,000 distinct CDR3 sequences, roughly 14% of them singletons. Source material: blood, either unsorted or a sorted T cell fraction (not recorded which). All receptors derive from a male donor with ankylosing spondylitis or in good health (not recorded which).

There are a few counts of this clonotype. The chain joins TRBV7-9 to TRBJ2-1; 10 nucleotides line up with TRBD1. Germline V gene data show CDR1 as SEHNR and CDR2 as FQNEAQ (reference sequence). CDR3 length equals 15 residues. V was pared by 5 bases and J by 4 bases, with 5 bases of the junction left unmatched. The CDR3 DNA sequence: TGTGCCAGCAGCCGGACAGGGGGTGTTTACAATGAGCAGTTCTTC. Its protein product is CASSRTGGVYNEQFF.

This clonotype ranks as medium-sized. The chain uses TRBV11-2 and TRBJ2-1, with D uncertain. Germline V gene sequence: CDR1 SGHAT, CDR2 FQNNGV. This CDR3 contains 15 residues. The V and J ends lost 4 bases and 3 bases respectively, with 13 bases between them. Written as DNA, the CDR3 is TGTGCCAGCAGCTCCCGGGCCAAACTCTACAATGAGCAGTTCTTC. Its protein is CASSSRAKLYNEQFF.

The V call is TRBV11-2, the J call TRBJ1-2; D is unclear. Trimming stripped 5 bases from V and 11 bases from J, with 24 bases between. Germline loops: CDR1 SGHAT, CDR2 FQNNGV. The CDR3 totals 15 residues. The CDR3 protein is CASSARWEVPMGYTF. CDR3 nucleotides: TGTGCCAGCAGCGCCCGGTGGGAGGTCCCAATGGGATACACCTTC.

This clonotype has just a few counts. The chain couples TRBV7-9 to TRBJ1-1; D perhaps matches TRBD1 (5 bases). This CDR3 region has 15 residues. Per germline, CDR1 SEHNR and CDR2 FQNEAQ (reference sequence). V lost 5 bases to trimming and J lost 3 bases, with 16 bases between them. As DNA, the CDR3 is TGTGCCAGCAGCAGCGGACACCACGCCGACACTGAAGCTTTCTTT. Its protein product is CASSSGHHADTEAFF.

This clonotype was counted a few times. The chain has TRBV7-9 and TRBJ1-1; a possible D gene is TRBD1 (5 bases). Germline assignment: CDR1 SEHNR and CDR2 FQNEAQ (reference sequence). The CDR3 loop spans 15 amino acids. The ends were cut back, 1 base at V and 1 base at J, with 10 bases in the middle. The DNA for the CDR3 is TGTGCCAGCAGCTTAGGGGGGACCCCGAACACTGAAGCTTTCTTT. Amino acid sequence: CASSLGGTPNTEAFF.

The rearrangement links TRBV7-2 to TRBJ2-5; D is unresolved. V lost 5 bases to trimming and J lost 4 bases, with 11 bases between them. Germline assignment: CDR1 SGHTA and CDR2 FQGNSA. CDR3 size: 13 residues. The CDR3 region is CASSGMVVETQYF. CDR3 coding DNA: TGTGCCAGCAGCGGCATGGTGGTAGAGACCCAGTACTTC.